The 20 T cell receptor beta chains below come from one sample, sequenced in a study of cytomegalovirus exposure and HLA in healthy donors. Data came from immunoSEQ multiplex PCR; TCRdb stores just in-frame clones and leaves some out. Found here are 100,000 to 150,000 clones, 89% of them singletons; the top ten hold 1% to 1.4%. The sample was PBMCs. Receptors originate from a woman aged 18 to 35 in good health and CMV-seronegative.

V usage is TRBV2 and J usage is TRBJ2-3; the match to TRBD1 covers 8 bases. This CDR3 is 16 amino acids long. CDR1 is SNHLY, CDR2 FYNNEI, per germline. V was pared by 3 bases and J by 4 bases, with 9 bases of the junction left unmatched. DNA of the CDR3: TGTGCCAGCAGTGATCCTGGACAGGGTTTCGCAGATACGCAGTATTTT. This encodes CASSDPGQGFADTQYF.

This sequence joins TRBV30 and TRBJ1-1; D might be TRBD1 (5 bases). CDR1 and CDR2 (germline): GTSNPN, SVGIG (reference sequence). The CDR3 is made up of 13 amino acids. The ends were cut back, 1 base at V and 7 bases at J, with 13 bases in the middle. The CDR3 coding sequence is TGTGCCTGGAGTGGCCTGACAGCCAGTGAAGCTTTCTTT. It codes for CAWSGLTASEAFF.

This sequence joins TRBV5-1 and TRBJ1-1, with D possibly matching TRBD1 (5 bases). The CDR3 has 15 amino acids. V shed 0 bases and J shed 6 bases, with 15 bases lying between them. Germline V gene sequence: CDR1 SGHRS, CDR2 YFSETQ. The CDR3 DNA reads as TGCGCCAGCAGCTTGGGTGCAGGAAGGGGCGCTGAAGCTTTCTTT. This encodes CASSLGAGRGAEAFF.

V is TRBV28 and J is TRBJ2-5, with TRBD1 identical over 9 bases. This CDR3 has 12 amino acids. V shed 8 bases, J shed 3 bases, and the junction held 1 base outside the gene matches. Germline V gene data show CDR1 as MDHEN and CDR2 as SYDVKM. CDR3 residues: CASGQGKETQYF. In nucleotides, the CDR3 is TGTGCCAGCGGACAGGGGAAAGAGACCCAGTACTTC.

CDR3 loop: CASSQTVSGNTIYF. CDR3 sequence (DNA): TGTGCCAGCAGCCAAACAGTCTCAGGAAACACCATATATTTT. V is TRBV7-8 and J is TRBJ1-3, with unresolved D. V was trimmed by 5 bases and J by 4 bases, leaving 12 bases between them. The CDR3 is 14 residues long. Germline CDR1 and CDR2: SGHVS and FQNEAQ.

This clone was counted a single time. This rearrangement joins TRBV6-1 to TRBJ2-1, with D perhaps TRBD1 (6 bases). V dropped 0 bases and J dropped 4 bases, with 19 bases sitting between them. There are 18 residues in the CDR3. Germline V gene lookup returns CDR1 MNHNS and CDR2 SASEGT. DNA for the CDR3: TGTGCCAGCAGTGAAGCTGGAGCTCAGGGGCCCCCATACAATGAGCAGTTCTTC. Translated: CASSEAGAQGPPYNEQFF.

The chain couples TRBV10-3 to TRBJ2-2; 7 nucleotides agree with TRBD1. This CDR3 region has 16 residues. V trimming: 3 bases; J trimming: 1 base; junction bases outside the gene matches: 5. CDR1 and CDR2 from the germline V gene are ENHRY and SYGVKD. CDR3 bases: TGTGCCATCAGTGACTTACGACAGGGGAACACCGGGGAGCTGTTTTTT. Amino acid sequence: CAISDLRQGNTGELFF.

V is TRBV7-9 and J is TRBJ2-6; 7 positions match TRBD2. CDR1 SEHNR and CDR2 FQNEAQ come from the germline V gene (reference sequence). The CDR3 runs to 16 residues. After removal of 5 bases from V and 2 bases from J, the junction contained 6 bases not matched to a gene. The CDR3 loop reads CASSAWGGPGANVLTF. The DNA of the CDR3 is TGTGCCAGCAGCGCCTGGGGGGGACCTGGGGCCAACGTCCTGACTTTC.

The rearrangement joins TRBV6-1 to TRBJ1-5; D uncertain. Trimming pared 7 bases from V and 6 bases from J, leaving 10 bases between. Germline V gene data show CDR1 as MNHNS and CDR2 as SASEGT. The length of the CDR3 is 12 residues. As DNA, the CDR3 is TGTGCCAGCATCCCCTTCGTTCAGCCCCAGCATTTT. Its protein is CASIPFVQPQHF.

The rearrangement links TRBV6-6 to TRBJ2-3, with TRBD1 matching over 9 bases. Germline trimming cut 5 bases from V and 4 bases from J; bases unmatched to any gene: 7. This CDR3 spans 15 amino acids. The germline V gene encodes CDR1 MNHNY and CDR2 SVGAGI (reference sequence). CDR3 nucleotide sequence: TGTGCCAGCAGTCCCCGGGACAGGGTGGCAGATACGCAGTATTTT. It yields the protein CASSPRDRVADTQYF.

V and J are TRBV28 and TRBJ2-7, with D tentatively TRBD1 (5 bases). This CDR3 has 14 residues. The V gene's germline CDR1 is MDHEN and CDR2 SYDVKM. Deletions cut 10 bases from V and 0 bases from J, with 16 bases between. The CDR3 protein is CATQGIRVSYEQYV. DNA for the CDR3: TGTGCCACCCAGGGAATTCGAGTCTCCTACGAGCAGTACGTC.

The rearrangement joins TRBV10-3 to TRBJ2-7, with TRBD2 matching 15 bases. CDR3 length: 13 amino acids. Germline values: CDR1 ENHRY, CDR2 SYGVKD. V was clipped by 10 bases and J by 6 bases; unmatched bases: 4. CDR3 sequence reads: CATRTSGGAEQYV. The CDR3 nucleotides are TGTGCCACCCGGACTAGCGGGGGGGCCGAGCAGTACGTC.

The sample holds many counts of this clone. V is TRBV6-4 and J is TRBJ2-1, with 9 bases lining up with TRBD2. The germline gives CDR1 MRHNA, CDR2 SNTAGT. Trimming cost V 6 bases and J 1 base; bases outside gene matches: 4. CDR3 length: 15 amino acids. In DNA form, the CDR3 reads TGTGCCAGCAGCGACACTAGCGGGTCCTACAATGAGCAGTTCTTC. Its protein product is CASSDTSGSYNEQFF.

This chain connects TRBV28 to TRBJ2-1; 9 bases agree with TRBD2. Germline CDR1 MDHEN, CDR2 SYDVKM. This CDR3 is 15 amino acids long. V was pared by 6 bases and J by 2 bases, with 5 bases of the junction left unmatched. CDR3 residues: CASSSSGIPYNEQFF. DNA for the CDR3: TGTGCCAGCAGCTCTAGCGGGATCCCCTACAATGAGCAGTTCTTC.

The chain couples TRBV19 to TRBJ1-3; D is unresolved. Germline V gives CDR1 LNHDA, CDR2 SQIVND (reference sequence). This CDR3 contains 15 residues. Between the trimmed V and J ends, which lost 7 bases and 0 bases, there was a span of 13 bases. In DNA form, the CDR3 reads TGTGCCAGTACCCAGGACTCAGGCTCTGGAAACACCATATATTTT. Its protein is CASTQDSGSGNTIYF.

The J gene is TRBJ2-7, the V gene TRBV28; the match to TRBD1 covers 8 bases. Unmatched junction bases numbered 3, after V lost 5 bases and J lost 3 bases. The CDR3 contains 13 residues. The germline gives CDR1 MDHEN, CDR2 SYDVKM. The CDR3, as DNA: TGTGCCAGCAGTAAAACAGGGGGCTACGAGCAGTACGTC. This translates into CASSKTGGYEQYV.

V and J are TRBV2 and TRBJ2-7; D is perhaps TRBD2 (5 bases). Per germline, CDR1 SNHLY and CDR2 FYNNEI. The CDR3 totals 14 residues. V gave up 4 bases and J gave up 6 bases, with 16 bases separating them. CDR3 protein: CASSVTGVSVEQYF. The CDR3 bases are TGTGCCAGCAGTGTAACCGGGGTATCGGTCGAGCAGTACTTC.

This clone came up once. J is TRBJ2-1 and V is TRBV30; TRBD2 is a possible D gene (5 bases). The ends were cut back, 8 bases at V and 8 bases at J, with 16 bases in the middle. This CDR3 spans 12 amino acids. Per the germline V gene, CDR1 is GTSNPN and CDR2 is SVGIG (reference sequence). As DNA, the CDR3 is TGTGCCCGGGATGATGGAGCGGATGAGCAGTTCTTC. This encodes CARDDGADEQFF.

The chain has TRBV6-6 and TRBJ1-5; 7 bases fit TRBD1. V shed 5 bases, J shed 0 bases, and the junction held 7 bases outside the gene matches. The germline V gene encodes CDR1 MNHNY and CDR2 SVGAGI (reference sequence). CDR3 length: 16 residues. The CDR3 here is CASSPRTGHSNQPQHF. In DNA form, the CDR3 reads TGTGCCAGCAGTCCTAGGACAGGACATAGCAATCAGCCCCAGCATTTT.

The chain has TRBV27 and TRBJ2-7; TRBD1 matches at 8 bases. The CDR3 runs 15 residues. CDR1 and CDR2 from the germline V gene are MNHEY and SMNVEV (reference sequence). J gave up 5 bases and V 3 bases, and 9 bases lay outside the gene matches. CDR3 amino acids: CASSFTGGRTNEQYF. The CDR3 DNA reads TGTGCCAGCAGTTTCACAGGGGGAAGGACAAACGAGCAGTACTTC.